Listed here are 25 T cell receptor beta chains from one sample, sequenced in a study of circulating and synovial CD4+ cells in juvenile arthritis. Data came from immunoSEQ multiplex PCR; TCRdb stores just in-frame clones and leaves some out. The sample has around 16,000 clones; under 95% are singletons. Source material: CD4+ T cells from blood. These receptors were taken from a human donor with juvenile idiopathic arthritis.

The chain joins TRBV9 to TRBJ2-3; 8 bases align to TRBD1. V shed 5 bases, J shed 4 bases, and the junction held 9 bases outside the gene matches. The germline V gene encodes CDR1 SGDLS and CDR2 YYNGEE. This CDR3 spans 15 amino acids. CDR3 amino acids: CASSATPTGADTQYF. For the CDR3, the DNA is TGTGCCAGCAGTGCCACCCCGACAGGGGCAGATACGCAGTATTTT.

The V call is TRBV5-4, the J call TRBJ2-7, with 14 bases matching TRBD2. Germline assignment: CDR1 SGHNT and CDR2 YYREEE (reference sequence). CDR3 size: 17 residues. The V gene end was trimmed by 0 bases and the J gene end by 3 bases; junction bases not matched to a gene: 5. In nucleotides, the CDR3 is TGTGCCAGCAGCTTGGGACTAGCGGGGGGGTTGAACTACGAGCAGTACTTC. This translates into CASSLGLAGGLNYEQYF.

The CDR3 sequence: CASSIDLGGPDTQYF. In nucleotides, the CDR3 is TGTGCCAGTAGTATAGATCTGGGGGGTCCAGATACGCAGTATTTT. This chain joins TRBV19 and TRBJ2-3; TRBD2 might be the D (6 bases). CDR1 and CDR2 (germline): LNHDA, SQIVND (reference sequence). CDR3 size: 15 residues. Trimming took off 0 bases at V and 4 bases at J, with 11 bases between the two ends.

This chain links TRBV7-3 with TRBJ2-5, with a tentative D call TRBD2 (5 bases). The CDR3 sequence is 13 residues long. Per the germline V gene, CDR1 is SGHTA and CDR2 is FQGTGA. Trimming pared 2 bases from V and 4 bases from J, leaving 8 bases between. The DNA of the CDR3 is TGTGCCAGCAGCTTAGGAGGAACAGAGACCCAGTACTTC. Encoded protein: CASSLGGTETQYF.

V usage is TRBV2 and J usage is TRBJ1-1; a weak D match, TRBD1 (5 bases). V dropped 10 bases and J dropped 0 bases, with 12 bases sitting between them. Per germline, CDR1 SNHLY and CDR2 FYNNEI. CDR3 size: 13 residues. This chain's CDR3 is CAIRTDMNTEAFF. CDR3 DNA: TGTGCCATCCGGACGGACATGAACACTGAAGCTTTCTTT.

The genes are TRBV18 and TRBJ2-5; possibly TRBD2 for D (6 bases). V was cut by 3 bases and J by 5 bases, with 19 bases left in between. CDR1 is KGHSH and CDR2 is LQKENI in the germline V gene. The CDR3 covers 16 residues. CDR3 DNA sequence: TGTGCCAGCTCACCCGCGGGATTCGGGCCGTCCGAGACCCAGTACTTC. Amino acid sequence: CASSPAGFGPSETQYF.

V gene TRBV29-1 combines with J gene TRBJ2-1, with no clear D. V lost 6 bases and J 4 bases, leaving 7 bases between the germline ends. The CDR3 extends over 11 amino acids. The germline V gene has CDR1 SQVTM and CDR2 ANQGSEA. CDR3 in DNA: TGCAGCGTGGCGGAATACAATGAGCAGTTCTTC. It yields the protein CSVAEYNEQFF.

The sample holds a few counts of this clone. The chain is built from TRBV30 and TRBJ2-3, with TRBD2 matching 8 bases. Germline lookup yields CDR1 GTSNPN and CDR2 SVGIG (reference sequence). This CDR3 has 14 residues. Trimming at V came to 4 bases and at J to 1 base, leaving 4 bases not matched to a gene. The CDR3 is CAWKFGGGTDTQYF. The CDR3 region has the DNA TGTGCCTGGAAGTTCGGGGGGGGCACAGATACGCAGTATTTT.

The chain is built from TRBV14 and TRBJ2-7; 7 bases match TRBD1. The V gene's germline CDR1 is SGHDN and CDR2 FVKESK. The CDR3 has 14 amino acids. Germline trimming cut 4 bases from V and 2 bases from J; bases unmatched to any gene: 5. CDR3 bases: TGTGCCAGCAGCCCCTGGACAGGAACCTACGAGCAGTACTTC. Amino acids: CASSPWTGTYEQYF.

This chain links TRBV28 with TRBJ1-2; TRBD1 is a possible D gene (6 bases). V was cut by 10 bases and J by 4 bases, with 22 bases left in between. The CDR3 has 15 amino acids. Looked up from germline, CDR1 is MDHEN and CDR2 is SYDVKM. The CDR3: CATRMPTGFAYGYTF. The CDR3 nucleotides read TGTGCCACCAGAATGCCCACAGGGTTCGCCTATGGCTACACCTTC.

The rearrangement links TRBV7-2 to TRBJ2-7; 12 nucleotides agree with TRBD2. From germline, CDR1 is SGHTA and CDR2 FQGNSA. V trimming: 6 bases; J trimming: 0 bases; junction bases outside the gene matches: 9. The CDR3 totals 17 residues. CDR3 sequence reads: CASSKTSGGSSSYEQYF. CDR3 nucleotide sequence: TGTGCCAGCAGTAAGACTAGCGGGGGTAGTAGCTCCTACGAGCAGTACTTC.

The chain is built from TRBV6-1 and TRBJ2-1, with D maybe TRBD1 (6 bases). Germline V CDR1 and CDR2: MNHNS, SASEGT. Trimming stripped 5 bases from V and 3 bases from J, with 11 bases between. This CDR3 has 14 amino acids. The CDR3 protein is CASSRDNVYNEQFF. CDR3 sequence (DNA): TGTGCCAGCAGTCGGGACAACGTCTACAATGAGCAGTTCTTC.

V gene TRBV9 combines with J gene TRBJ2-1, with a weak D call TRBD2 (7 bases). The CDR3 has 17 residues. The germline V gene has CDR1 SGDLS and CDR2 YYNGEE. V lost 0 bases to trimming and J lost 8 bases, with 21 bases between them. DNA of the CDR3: TGTGCCAGCAGCGTAGATAATTTCGGGGGGCGCTTAGATGAGCAGTTCTTC. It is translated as CASSVDNFGGRLDEQFF.

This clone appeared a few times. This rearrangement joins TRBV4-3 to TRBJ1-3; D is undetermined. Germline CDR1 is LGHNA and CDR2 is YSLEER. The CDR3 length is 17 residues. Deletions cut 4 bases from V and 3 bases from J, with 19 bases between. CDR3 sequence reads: CASSPRATQTFGNTIYF. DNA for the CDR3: TGCGCCAGCAGCCCAAGAGCGACGCAGACGTTTGGAAACACCATATATTTT.

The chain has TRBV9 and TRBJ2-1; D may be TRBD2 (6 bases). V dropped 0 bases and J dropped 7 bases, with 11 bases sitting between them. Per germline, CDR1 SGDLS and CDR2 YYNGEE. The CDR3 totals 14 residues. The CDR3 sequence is CASSVEVRGNEQFF. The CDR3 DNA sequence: TGTGCCAGCAGCGTAGAGGTTCGGGGGAATGAGCAGTTCTTC.

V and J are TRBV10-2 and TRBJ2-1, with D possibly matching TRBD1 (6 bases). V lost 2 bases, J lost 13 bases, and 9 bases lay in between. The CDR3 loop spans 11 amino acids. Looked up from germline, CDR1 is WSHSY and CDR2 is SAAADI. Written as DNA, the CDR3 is TGCGCCAGCAGTGAGCGACAGGTTCAGTTCTTC. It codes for CASSERQVQFF.

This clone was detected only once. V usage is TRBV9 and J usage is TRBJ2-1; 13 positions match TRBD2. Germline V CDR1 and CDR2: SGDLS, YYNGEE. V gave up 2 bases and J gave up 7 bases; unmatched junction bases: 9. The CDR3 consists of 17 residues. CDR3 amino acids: CASSVLSGLAGKNEQFF. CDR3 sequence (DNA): TGTGCCAGCAGCGTTTTATCGGGACTAGCGGGGAAGAATGAGCAGTTCTTC.

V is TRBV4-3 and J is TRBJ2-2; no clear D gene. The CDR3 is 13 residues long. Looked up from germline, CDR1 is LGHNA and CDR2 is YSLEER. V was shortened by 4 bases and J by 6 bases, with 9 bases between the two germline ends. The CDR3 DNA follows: TGCGCCAGCAGCCCAGAAGCGCCCGGGGAGCTGTTTTTT. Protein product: CASSPEAPGELFF.

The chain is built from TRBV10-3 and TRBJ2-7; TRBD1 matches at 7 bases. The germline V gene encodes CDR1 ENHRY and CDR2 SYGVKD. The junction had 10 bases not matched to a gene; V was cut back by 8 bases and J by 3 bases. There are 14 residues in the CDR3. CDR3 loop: CAIGHRDSRYEQYF. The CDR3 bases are TGTGCCATCGGACACCGGGACAGTCGCTACGAGCAGTACTTC.

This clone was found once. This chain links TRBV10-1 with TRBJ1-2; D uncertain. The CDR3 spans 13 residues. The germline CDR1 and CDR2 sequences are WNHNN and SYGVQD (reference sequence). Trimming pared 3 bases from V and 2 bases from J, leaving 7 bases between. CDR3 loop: CASSEAVNYGYTF. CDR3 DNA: TGCGCCAGCAGTGAAGCTGTAAACTATGGCTACACCTTC.

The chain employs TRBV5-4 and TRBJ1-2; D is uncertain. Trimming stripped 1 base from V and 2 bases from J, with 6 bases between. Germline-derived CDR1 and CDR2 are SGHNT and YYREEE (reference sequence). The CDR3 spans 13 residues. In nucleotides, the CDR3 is TGTGCCAGCAGCTTGCCCAGAAACTATGGCTACACCTTC. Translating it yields CASSLPRNYGYTF.

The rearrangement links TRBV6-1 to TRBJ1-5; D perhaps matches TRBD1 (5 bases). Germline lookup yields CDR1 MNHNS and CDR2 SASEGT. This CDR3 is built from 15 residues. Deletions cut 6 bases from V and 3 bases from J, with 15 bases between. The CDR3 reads CASRETVNPNQPQHF. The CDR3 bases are TGTGCCAGCAGGGAGACAGTGAACCCCAATCAGCCCCAGCATTTT.

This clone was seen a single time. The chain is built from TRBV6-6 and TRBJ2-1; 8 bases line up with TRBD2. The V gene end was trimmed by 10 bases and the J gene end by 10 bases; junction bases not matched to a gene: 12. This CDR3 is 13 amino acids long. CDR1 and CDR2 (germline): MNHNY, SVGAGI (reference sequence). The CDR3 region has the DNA TGTGCCACCAGCGGGAGTCCACCGACGGAGCAGTTCTTC. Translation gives CATSGSPPTEQFF.

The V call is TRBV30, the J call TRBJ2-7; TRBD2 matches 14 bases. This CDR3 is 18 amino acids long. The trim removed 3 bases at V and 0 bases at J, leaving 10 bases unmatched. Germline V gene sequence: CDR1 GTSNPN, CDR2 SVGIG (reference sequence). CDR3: CAWSALTSGRGFSYEQYF. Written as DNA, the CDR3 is TGTGCCTGGAGCGCCCTGACTAGCGGGAGGGGTTTCTCCTACGAGCAGTACTTC.

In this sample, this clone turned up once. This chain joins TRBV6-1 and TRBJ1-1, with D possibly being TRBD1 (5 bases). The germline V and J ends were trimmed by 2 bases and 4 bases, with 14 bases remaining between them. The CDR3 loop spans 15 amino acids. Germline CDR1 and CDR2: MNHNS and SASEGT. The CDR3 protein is CASSEQGREGTEAFF. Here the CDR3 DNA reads TGTGCCAGCAGTGAACAGGGCAGGGAGGGCACTGAAGCTTTCTTT.